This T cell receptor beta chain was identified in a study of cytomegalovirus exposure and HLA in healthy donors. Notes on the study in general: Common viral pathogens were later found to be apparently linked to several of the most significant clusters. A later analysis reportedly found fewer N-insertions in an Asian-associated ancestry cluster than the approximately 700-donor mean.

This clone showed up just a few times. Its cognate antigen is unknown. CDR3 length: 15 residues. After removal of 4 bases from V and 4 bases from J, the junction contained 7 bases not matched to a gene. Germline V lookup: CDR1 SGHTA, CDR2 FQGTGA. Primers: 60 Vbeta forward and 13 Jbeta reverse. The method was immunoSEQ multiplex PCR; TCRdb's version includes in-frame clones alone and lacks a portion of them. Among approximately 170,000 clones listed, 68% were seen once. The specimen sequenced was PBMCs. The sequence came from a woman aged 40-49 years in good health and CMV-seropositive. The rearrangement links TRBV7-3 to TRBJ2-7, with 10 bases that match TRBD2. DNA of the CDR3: TGTGCCAGCAGCTACCTAGCGGGGGATATGTACGAGCAGTACTTC. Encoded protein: CASSYLAGDMYEQYF.